This T cell receptor (beta chain) was captured by sequencing in a study of neurological immune-mediated disorders. The table lists this clonotype with many counts. Antigen unknown. Time point defined: longitudinal time-point 2. PBMCs stored at -80 C, 2 million in total, were the source of the unsorted libraries. General study results and limits: HTLV-1-associated myelopathy showed the most TCR clonal expansion; multiple sclerosis the least, below healthy controls.

cDNA was made by 5'RACE with 10-nucleotide random UMIs. In every sequencing run, more than 170 million TCR-beta sequences were generated from 15-18 subjects. In TCRdb, the 5' RACE reads were re-called with MiXCR into one record per CDR3 protein. Among approximately 89,000 distinct CDR3 sequences listed, under 15% were seen once. Sequencing used PBMCs. The source of this sequence is a female donor with HTLV-1-associated myelopathy (HAM/TSP).

The CDR3 spells CASSFHTGELFF. The CDR3 nucleotides read TGTGCCAGCAGTTTTCACACCGGGGAGCTGTTTTTT. The chain has TRBV12-3 or TRBV12-4 and TRBJ2-2, with D hard to call. Trimming stripped 3 bases from V and 3 bases from J, with 2 bases between. This CDR3 is 12 amino acids long.